Presented here are 26 T cell receptor beta chains from one specimen sequenced in a study of blood T cell repertoires in COVID-19. Libraries were prepared by immunoSEQ multiplex PCR; TCRdb keeps only in-frame clonotypes and omits some of them. This sample has roughly 100,000 clones; about 85% occur once, and the top ten carry around 4.5%. The sequenced sample was peripheral blood. These receptors originate from a man aged 50 to 60 with acute or convalescent COVID-19.

The J gene is TRBJ1-5, the V gene TRBV7-6; TRBD1 matches 7 bases. V gave up 1 base and J gave up 5 bases; unmatched junction bases: 8. This CDR3 is 16 amino acids long. CDR1 SGHVS and CDR2 FNYEAQ come from the germline V gene. The CDR3 reads CASSLGGGQRDQPQHF. CDR3 DNA: TGTGCCAGCAGCTTAGGAGGGGGACAGAGAGATCAGCCCCAGCATTTT.

The sample holds a few counts of this clone. The chain recombines TRBV6-5 with TRBJ1-1; D gene uncertain. V dropped 2 bases and J dropped 2 bases, with 9 bases sitting between them. Germline assignment: CDR1 MNHEY and CDR2 SVGAGI. This CDR3 spans 14 amino acids. CDR3 coding DNA: TGTGCCAGCAGTTACAATCAGGCCAACACTGAAGCTTTCTTT. This sequence encodes CASSYNQANTEAFF.

The chain has TRBV11-2 and TRBJ2-1; 8 nucleotides agree with TRBD2. The CDR3 sequence is 16 residues long. The V and J ends lost 0 bases and 0 bases, in that order; junction bases with no gene match: 1. Germline V lookup: CDR1 SGHAT, CDR2 FQNNGV. The CDR3 here is CASSLDGTSSYNEQFF. The DNA for the CDR3 is TGTGCCAGCAGCTTAGATGGGACTAGCTCCTACAATGAGCAGTTCTTC.

This chain links TRBV19 with TRBJ2-4; 9 bases map to TRBD2. CDR1 LNHDA and CDR2 SQIVND come from the germline V gene (reference sequence). The CDR3 contains 13 residues. V was clipped by 4 bases and J by 8 bases; unmatched bases: 3. The CDR3 here is CASSTREGDIQYF. The CDR3 coding sequence is TGTGCCAGTAGTACGCGGGAGGGCGACATTCAGTACTTC.

The V and J genes are TRBV6-5 and TRBJ2-5; 12 bases fit TRBD1. Trimming cost V 1 base and J 5 bases; bases outside gene matches: 5. Germline V CDR1 and CDR2: MNHEY, SVGAGI. CDR3 length: 16 residues. The CDR3 bases are TGTGCCAGCAGTTACTGGGGGACAGGGGGCGGGGAGACCCAGTACTTC. This codes for CASSYWGTGGGETQYF.

This chain joins TRBV7-9 and TRBJ2-1; 8 bases fit TRBD2. The V segment lost 3 bases and the J segment 5 bases; nucleotides outside the gene matches: 6. This CDR3 contains 15 residues. From germline, CDR1 is SEHNR and CDR2 FQNEAQ (reference sequence). The CDR3 sequence: CASSLAGGGHNEQFF. The DNA for the CDR3 is TGTGCCAGCAGCTTGGCGGGAGGTGGGCACAATGAGCAGTTCTTC.

The rearrangement uses TRBV7-2 and TRBJ1-5; TRBD1 is a possible D gene (5 bases). The germline gives CDR1 SGHTA, CDR2 FQGNSA. There are 14 residues in the CDR3. Deletions cut 5 bases from V and 9 bases from J, with 17 bases between. CDR3 coding DNA: TGTGCCAGCAGCATTACAGGCGGCTCTAGGCCCCAGCATTTT. Protein sequence: CASSITGGSRPQHF.

The chain has TRBV21-1 and TRBJ2-7; the tabulated D call, TRBD1, remains unverified against the DNA. TRBV21-1 is termed a pseudogene. This CDR3 region has 17 residues. CDR3 sequence: CASSKEWVWGHPYEQYF. The CDR3 bases are TGTGCCAGCAGCAAAGAGTGGGTCTGGGGCCATCCCTACGAGCAGTACTTC.

This clone was counted only a few times. The genes are TRBV12-3 or TRBV12-4 and TRBJ1-5; D is unclear. Trimming shortened V by 5 bases and J by 4 bases, and 6 bases separated the two germline ends. The CDR3 spans 12 residues. The DNA of the CDR3 is TGTGCCAGCAGTGCCTATAATCAGCCCCAGCATTTT. Amino acids: CASSAYNQPQHF.

The rearrangement uses TRBV30 and TRBJ1-6, with no clear D. Germline V gene lookup returns CDR1 GTSNPN and CDR2 SVGIG (reference sequence). Trimming took off 0 bases at V and 5 bases at J, with 5 bases between the two ends. This CDR3 spans 13 amino acids. As DNA, the CDR3 is TGTGCCTGGAGTGTACGAGATAATTCACCCCTCCACTTT. Protein: CAWSVRDNSPLHF.

The table lists this clone with a count of one. The chain has TRBV3-1 (or the pseudogene TRBV3-2) and TRBJ2-5; 7 bases are shared with TRBD2. This CDR3 comprises 14 residues. Losses at the gene ends were 1 base for V and 4 bases for J; bases not matched to a gene: 3. Germline assignment: CDR1 LGHDT and CDR2 YNNKEL (reference sequence). In DNA, the CDR3 is TGTGCCAGCAGCCAAGGAGGGAGGGTAGAGACCCAGTACTTC. Amino acids: CASSQGGRVETQYF.

The chain has TRBV9 and TRBJ1-6; TRBD1 aligns across 7 bases. The length of the CDR3 is 15 residues. The V and J ends lost 0 bases and 9 bases, in that order; junction bases with no gene match: 6. Looked up from germline, CDR1 is SGDLS and CDR2 is YYNGEE. This chain's CDR3 is CASSVGVTGSSPLHF. The CDR3 DNA follows: TGTGCCAGCAGCGTAGGTGTGACAGGGAGTTCACCCCTCCACTTT.

The chain joins TRBV7-2 to TRBJ1-5; no definite D call. Between the trimmed V and J ends, which lost 3 bases and 4 bases, there was a span of 7 bases. Looked up from germline, CDR1 is SGHTA and CDR2 is FQGNSA. The CDR3 loop spans 13 amino acids. As DNA, the CDR3 is TGTGCCAGCAGCTTGAACCTAAATCAGCCCCAGCATTTT. Translation: CASSLNLNQPQHF.

The table lists this clone with a count of one. This chain uses TRBV15 with TRBJ1-1; D might be TRBD1 (6 bases). V lost 3 bases and J lost 1, with 21 bases in between. The CDR3 is 18 amino acids. Per germline, CDR1 LNHNV and CDR2 YYDKDF (reference sequence). The CDR3 region has the DNA TGTGCCACCAGCAGGGGAAAACCGGGACACTCAACGAACACTGAAGCTTTCTTT. This gives the protein CATSRGKPGHSTNTEAFF.

The chain is built from TRBV11-2 and TRBJ1-6, with 7 positions matching TRBD1. The V segment lost 5 bases and the J segment 8 bases; nucleotides outside the gene matches: 12. CDR1 SGHAT and CDR2 FQNNGV come from the germline V gene. This CDR3 is 16 amino acids long. CDR3 residues: CASSRIKGALDSPLHF. DNA for the CDR3: TGTGCCAGCAGCCGGATCAAGGGGGCCCTGGATTCACCCCTCCACTTT.

This clone was picked up a small number of times. The chain has TRBV28 and TRBJ1-5; tentatively, D is TRBD1 (5 bases). The CDR3 spans 13 residues. Trimming left V 4 bases short and J 7 bases short, with 11 bases between. Germline loops: CDR1 MDHEN, CDR2 SYDVKM. The CDR3 coding sequence is TGTGCCAGCAGTTACCGGGGGTTCCAGCCCCAGCATTTT. Residues: CASSYRGFQPQHF.

V usage is TRBV11-3 and J usage is TRBJ1-2, with a possible D match to TRBD1 (6 bases). This CDR3 contains 13 residues. Germline V gene data show CDR1 as SGHNT and CDR2 as YENEEA. V lost 4 bases, J lost 2 bases, and 8 bases lay in between. The CDR3 here is CASSSQGNYGYTF. CDR3 bases: TGTGCCAGCAGCTCGCAGGGGAACTATGGCTACACCTTC.

V and J are TRBV6-2 or TRBV6-3 and TRBJ2-1, with D unclear. Trimming shortened V by 2 bases and J by 7 bases, and 9 bases separated the two germline ends. Germline V lookup: CDR1 MNHEY, CDR2 SVGEGT. The CDR3 is 13 amino acids. The CDR3 region is CASSYGPLNEQFF. CDR3 sequence (DNA): TGTGCCAGCAGTTACGGGCCCCTAAATGAGCAGTTCTTC.

This clone was observed a single time. The CDR3 DNA reads TGTGCCAGCAGCTTAGTACCGGAGAGTGAAGCTTTCTTT. Translated, it gives CASSLVPESEAFF. This chain links TRBV7-8 with TRBJ1-1; D not resolved. Germline CDR1 is SGHVS and CDR2 is FQNEAQ. The CDR3 totals 13 residues. V lost 1 base to trimming and J lost 7 bases, with 10 bases between them.

The rearrangement joins TRBV29-1 to TRBJ2-5; 9 positions match TRBD1. The CDR3 contains 12 residues. V gave up 8 bases and J gave up 3 bases; unmatched junction bases: 4. The germline CDR1 and CDR2 sequences are SQVTM and ANQGSEA. In DNA form, the CDR3 reads TGCAGCTCTCGGACAGGGGAAGAGACCCAGTACTTC. Protein: CSSRTGEETQYF. Variable domain in full (rest from reference TRBV29-1 and TRBJ2-5): SAVISQKPSRDICQRGTSLTIQCQVDSQVTMMFWYRQQPGQSLTLIATANQGSEATYESGFVIDKFPISRPNLTFSTLTVSNMSPEDSSIYLCSSRTGEETQYFGPGTRLLVL.

The V call is TRBV10-2, the J call TRBJ1-6, with D possibly TRBD1 on 6 matching bases. The germline CDR1 and CDR2 sequences are WSHSY and SAAADI. Trimming cost V 3 bases and J 7 bases, with 13 bases left between them. This CDR3 is 15 amino acids long. CDR3 nucleotides: TGCGCCAGCAGTGAATTTGGGGGCTGGAATTCACCCCTCCACTTT. This gives the protein CASSEFGGWNSPLHF.

The chain has TRBV27 and TRBJ1-1; no clear D gene. CDR1 is MNHEY and CDR2 is SMNVEV in the germline V gene (reference sequence). This CDR3 is built from 18 residues. V was trimmed by 4 bases and J by 2 bases, leaving 23 bases between them. The CDR3 reads CASSSRLLFGHANTEAFF. Here the CDR3 DNA reads TGTGCCAGCAGTTCCCGTCTCTTATTTGGGCACGCCAACACTGAAGCTTTCTTT.

This chain links TRBV6-6 with TRBJ2-7; the match to TRBD1 covers 10 bases. The germline V gene has CDR1 MNHNY and CDR2 SVGAGI (reference sequence). The CDR3 extends over 16 amino acids. The ends lost 9 bases at V and 2 bases at J; junction bases unmatched: 13. CDR3 sequence: CASQDLTGTGAYEQYF. CDR3 DNA sequence: TGTGCCAGTCAGGATTTAACCGGGACAGGGGCCTACGAGCAGTACTTC.

The CDR3 reads CASSQDSTNYEQYF. Here the CDR3 DNA reads TGTGCCAGCAGCCAAGATTCCACTAACTACGAGCAGTACTTC. V usage is TRBV3-1 (or the pseudogene TRBV3-2) and J usage is TRBJ2-7; D is ambiguous. V dropped 0 bases and J dropped 3 bases, with 9 bases sitting between them. CDR1 LGHDT and CDR2 YNNKEL come from the germline V gene (reference sequence). The CDR3 is 14 amino acids.

The chain employs TRBV6-6 and TRBJ1-2; 8 bases are a match to TRBD1. V lost 6 bases to trimming and J lost 5 bases; unmatched junction nucleotides: 11. Germline assignment: CDR1 MNHNY and CDR2 SVGAGI (reference sequence). CDR3 length: 15 residues. The CDR3 loop is CASRNAGGEMYGYTF. CDR3 coding DNA: TGTGCCAGCAGAAACGCAGGGGGCGAGATGTATGGCTACACCTTC.

This chain joins TRBV12-5 and TRBJ2-7; the D gene is possibly TRBD2 (5 bases). Per germline, CDR1 LGHNT and CDR2 FRNRAP. Trimming left V 1 base short and J 7 bases short, with 8 bases between. The CDR3 has 12 amino acids. In DNA, the CDR3 is TGTGCTAGTGGTTTGGAGGGCGGGGAGCAGTACTTC. This codes for CASGLEGGEQYF.